This TCR beta chain came from a study of blood T cells in healthy people across ages (dated by TCRdb to about 2015). About the investigation overall: In model experiments, template switching captured roughly one uniquely barcoded TCR beta cDNA molecule for every two T cells. Using deep sequencing normalized with unique cDNA molecular identifiers, the study measured how TCR beta repertoire diversity changes with age. Donors were grouped into four age groups: young (average 16 years), middle-aged (under 40), aged (around 60) and long-lived (about 89). Donors of different ages were randomly distributed across sequencing lanes to avoid experimental bias. Using the same blood draw, the study looked at two additional independent replicas of 1 million unique cDNA reads for two donors, one aged 18 to 30 and the other aged 80 or older. Results the study describes overall, beyond this receptor: Conclusive comparison of naive and antigen-experienced compartments was prevented by the profiling of bulk unsorted PBMCs. There was a strong correlation between observed TCR beta diversity and the percentage of naive T cells measured by flow cytometry. Estimates of total diversity from one million sequenced T cells were regarded as lower bounds and underestimates. Compared with the aged group, more naive CD4+ T cells, fewer expanded clones and increased TCR diversity were shown by the long-lived group, suggesting age selection. As age increased, observed TCR beta diversity per million T cells dropped in a roughly linear way, and a significant reduction was already evident by age 40. Because donor CMV infection status was unknown, age-related changes in expanded clonotypes were potentially confounded.

About this clonotype: The antigen it recognizes is unknown. Base qualities are missing; no much larger clone stands one base away.

From cysteine to phenylalanine, the CDR3 is 15 amino acids long. The read is trimmed to its CDR3 DNA, 45 bases read in frame from base 1. CDR1 and CDR2 are read off the germline V gene as MGHDK and SYGVNS. Unmatched junction bases come to 10, with V trimmed by 8 bases and J by 5 bases. The method behind the library was 5' RACE. Instrument used: Illumina HiSeq 2500. A second PCR of roughly 7 to 11 cycles was performed with a sample-barcoded 5' primer and a J-beta primer mix. A unique molecular identifier was introduced onto each TCR beta cDNA molecule by a template-switch 5' adaptor carrying 12 random nucleotides. At least 2.5 million CDR3-containing paired-end reads were obtained from each sample. All of the RNA was converted into first-strand cDNA using the Mint cDNA synthesis kit, with a TRBC-specific oligonucleotide serving as the primer. Following uracil-DNA glycosylase treatment, a first 18-cycle PCR with universal primers M1SS and BC2_uni_R was performed on all cDNA. The authors processed their data as follows. For normalization, 1 million high-quality reads were randomly selected from each sample, with every read carrying a distinct molecular identifier. Reads sharing molecular identifiers were discarded rather than binned into consensus sequences. CDR3 identification, clonotype clustering and error correction used MiTCR with a Q25 quality threshold and the strictest error-elimination algorithm. Lower-bound total TCR beta diversity was estimated with a nonparametric unseen species model using Euler transformation. TCRdb ran its own pipeline on the public reads, namely fastp trimming at Q25 and MiXCR clone calling, and kept in-frame beta chains. Merged by CDR3 protein, the rows form single entries marked with the most common genes and DNA. None of the V and J calls come from the authors' own analysis; TCRdb made them. The sample data list under 2,000,000 distinct CDR3 sequences, and roughly 49% of these were observed just once. The ten biggest clones cover 2% to 2.5% of the sample.

The donors were 40 or so Caucasian individuals from Russia, aged roughly 6 to 90 years, who were systemically healthy. Each donor gave roughly 9.5 milliliters of peripheral blood, collected into EDTA-treated Vacutainer tubes. PBMCs were isolated by Ficoll-Paque density-gradient centrifugation, with at least 6.5 million obtained per sample. Trizol reagent was used to extract total RNA from PBMCs, with at least 6 micrograms per sample. Naive CD45RAhigh/CD27high T cell percentages were measured by flow cytometry on a PBMC aliquot from every donor. Sequencing input: blood. The sequence derives from a woman aged 40 to 50 in good health. This chain joins TRBV25-1 to TRBJ2-5; the central 11 bases match TRBD2. The nucleotides are TGTGCCAGCGGTTATAGCGGGGGGGCCAGTGAGACCCAGTACTTC. Its protein product is CASGYSGGASETQYF. Joined to the reference TRBV25-1 and TRBJ2-5 proteins, this CDR3 gives the full variable domain: EADIYQTPRYLVIGTGKKITLECSQTMGHDKMYWYQQDPGMELHLIHYSYGVNSTEKGDLSSESTVSRIRTEHFPLTLESARPSHTSQYLCASGYSGGASETQYFGPGTRLLVL.